These 32 T cell receptor beta chains share one sample of origin, sequenced in a study of blood T cell repertoires in COVID-19. The method was immunoSEQ multiplex PCR; TCRdb's version includes in-frame clones alone and lacks a portion of them. Of about 110,000 clones in the sample, roughly 86% were seen once. The sample consisted of peripheral blood. The source of these receptors is a man aged 40-50 years with acute or convalescent COVID-19.

The chain recombines TRBV6-1 with TRBJ2-1, with TRBD2 matching over 14 bases. Unmatched junction bases numbered 1, after V lost 4 bases and J lost 2 bases. Germline CDR1 is MNHNS and CDR2 is SASEGT. There are 16 residues in the CDR3. The CDR3 sequence is CASSGTSGRTYNEQFF. In DNA, the CDR3 is TGTGCCAGCAGTGGGACTAGCGGGAGGACCTACAATGAGCAGTTCTTC.

V is TRBV18 and J is TRBJ2-5, with D perhaps TRBD2 (5 bases). This CDR3 is 14 amino acids long. CDR1 KGHSH and CDR2 LQKENI come from the germline V gene. The germline V and J ends were trimmed by 3 bases and 5 bases, with 13 bases remaining between them. The CDR3 nucleotides read TGTGCCAGCTCACCTAATAGTGAGGGCGAGACCCAGTACTTC. This encodes CASSPNSEGETQYF.

This chain uses TRBV21-1 with TRBJ2-7; TRBD2 is taken as the D call from the table, unchecked against the DNA. TRBV21-1 has pseudogene status. The CDR3 contains 14 residues. The CDR3 DNA reads as TGTGCCAGCGAAAAATGGCGGGAAAACTACGAGCAGTACTTC. Translated, it gives CASEKWRENYEQYF.

This chain connects TRBV2 to TRBJ2-1, with TRBD2 matching over 7 bases. From germline, CDR1 is SNHLY and CDR2 FYNNEI. The CDR3 spans 17 residues. V trimming: 0 bases; J trimming: 7 bases; junction bases outside the gene matches: 12. The CDR3 DNA follows: TGTGCCAGCAGTGAAGCGAGGGGCGGCGGGAGCTGGAATGAGCAGTTCTTC. Its translation is CASSEARGGGSWNEQFF.

This chain links TRBV5-1 with TRBJ1-2, with 7 positions matching TRBD1. This CDR3 has 18 residues. With V trimmed by 0 bases and J by 0 bases, 11 bases remained unmatched. In germline, CDR1 is SGHRS, CDR2 YFSETQ. The CDR3 coding sequence is TGCGCCAGCAGCTTGGAGGGGGCGGTTGCTGTCCCTAACTATGGCTACACCTTC. It translates to CASSLEGAVAVPNYGYTF.

Only one count was recorded for this clone. J is TRBJ2-1 and V is TRBV15, with TRBD2 matching 8 bases. CDR1 is LNHNV and CDR2 is YYDKDF in the germline V gene (reference sequence). The J segment lost 0 bases and the V segment lost 0 bases, leaving 4 bases of the junction unmatched. This CDR3 is built from 17 residues. CDR3 bases: TGTGCCACCAGCAGAGATAGCGGGATGAACTCCTACAATGAGCAGTTCTTC. Translated, it gives CATSRDSGMNSYNEQFF.

The genes are TRBV3-1 (or the pseudogene TRBV3-2) and TRBJ1-3, with 7 bases fitting TRBD1. V trimming: 1 base; J trimming: 0 bases; junction bases outside the gene matches: 15. The CDR3 contains 20 residues. Germline lookup yields CDR1 LGHDT and CDR2 YNNKEL (reference sequence). This chain's CDR3 is CASSQARQGNVKDSGNTIYF. The DNA of the CDR3 is TGTGCCAGCAGCCAAGCAAGACAGGGAAACGTAAAGGACTCTGGAAACACCATATATTTT.

The rearrangement uses TRBV19 and TRBJ1-2; perhaps TRBD1 as D (5 bases). There are 15 residues in the CDR3. The V end lost 5 bases, the J end lost 4 bases, and 17 bases lay between the germline ends. CDR1 and CDR2 (germline): LNHDA, SQIVND (reference sequence). CDR3 DNA: TGTGCCAGTAGTCACTTCCAGACAGAAACCTATGGCTACACCTTC. Protein product: CASSHFQTETYGYTF.

V and J are TRBV24-1 and TRBJ2-1, with D tentatively TRBD1 (6 bases). Germline CDR1 and CDR2: KGHDR and SFDVKD. With 4 bases removed from V and 7 bases from J, the gap between germline ends came to 19 bases. CDR3 length: 16 amino acids. CDR3 bases: TGTGCCACCAGTGAGGGATCAGGGGATATCGCTAATGAGCAGTTCTTC. It specifies CATSEGSGDIANEQFF.

The genes are TRBV6-5 and TRBJ1-6; tentative D call: TRBD1 (6 bases). Germline V gives CDR1 MNHEY, CDR2 SVGAGI. This CDR3 spans 15 amino acids. Deletions cut 1 base from V and 9 bases from J, with 13 bases between. CDR3 bases: TGTGCCAGCAGTTACTTGGGCAGGGGTACTTCACCCCTCCACTTT. This translates into CASSYLGRGTSPLHF.

This chain uses TRBV25-1 with TRBJ2-5, with 9 bases that match TRBD2. CDR3 length equals 16 residues. Germline lookup yields CDR1 MGHDK and CDR2 SYGVNS. V shed 3 bases, J shed 5 bases, and the junction held 10 bases outside the gene matches. The CDR3 reads CASSDRLAGSLETQYF. The CDR3 nucleotides read TGTGCCAGCAGTGACAGGCTAGCGGGGAGCTTGGAGACCCAGTACTTC.

The V call is TRBV18, the J call TRBJ2-7; D perhaps matches TRBD2 (6 bases). The CDR3 spans 14 residues. Germline loops: CDR1 KGHSH, CDR2 LQKENI. The ends were cut back, 6 bases at V and 6 bases at J, with 18 bases in the middle. Here the CDR3 reads CASSLRTGEGEQYF. In DNA, the CDR3 is TGTGCCAGCTCCCTTCGGACGGGAGAGGGCGAGCAGTACTTC.

This clone has a single count. CDR3 residues: CASSFAGDYNEQFF. The CDR3 DNA reads TGTGCCAGCAGCTTCGCGGGAGACTACAATGAGCAGTTCTTC. The V gene is TRBV11-3, the J gene TRBJ2-1, with 7 nucleotides matching TRBD2. Germline-derived CDR1 and CDR2 are SGHNT and YENEEA. The CDR3 sequence is 14 residues long. V gave up 3 bases and J gave up 3 bases; unmatched junction bases: 2.

DNA for the CDR3: TGCAGCGTTGTGCCGCAGGGAGGCTATGGCTACACCTTC. Translation gives CSVVPQGGYGYTF. V gene TRBV29-1 combines with J gene TRBJ1-2; tentatively, D is TRBD1 (5 bases). The CDR3 covers 13 residues. Between the trimmed V and J ends, which lost 4 bases and 4 bases, there was a span of 13 bases. Germline-derived CDR1 and CDR2 are SQVTM and ANQGSEA.

The V and J genes are TRBV19 and TRBJ1-5; D remains unclear. Germline V CDR1 and CDR2: LNHDA, SQIVND (reference sequence). Trimming took off 0 bases at V and 2 bases at J, with 5 bases between the two ends. The CDR3 consists of 14 residues. CDR3 nucleotide sequence: TGTGCCAGTAGTATAGAAGGAGGCAATCAGCCCCAGCATTTT. Amino acid sequence: CASSIEGGNQPQHF. Full variable domain (outside the CDR3, taken from reference TRBV19 and TRBJ1-5): DGGITQSPKYLFRKEGQNVTLSCEQNLNHDAMYWYRQDPGQGLRLIYYSQIVNDFQKGDIAEGYSVSREKKESFPLTVTSAQKNPTAFYLCASSIEGGNQPQHFGDGTRLSIL.

The chain is built from TRBV30 and TRBJ1-6; 10 bases map to TRBD1. The CDR3 consists of 14 residues. CDR1 is GTSNPN, CDR2 SVGIG, per germline (reference sequence). The V gene end was trimmed by 1 base and the J gene end by 8 bases; junction bases not matched to a gene: 2. The CDR3 spells CAWSGQGADSPLHF. In DNA form, the CDR3 reads TGTGCCTGGAGTGGACAGGGGGCTGATTCACCCCTCCACTTT. The full variable domain, completed using reference TRBV30 and TRBJ1-6, is SQTIHQWPATLVQPVGSPLSLECTVEGTSNPNLYWYRQAAGRGLQLLFYSVGIGQISSEVPQNLSASRPQDRQFILSSKKLLLSDSGFYLCAWSGQGADSPLHFGNGTRLTVT.

CDR3 bases: TGTGCCAGCGGTGGGGGACAGGTGGCCTACGAGCAGTACTTC. Its protein is CASGGGQVAYEQYF. The chain employs TRBV9 and TRBJ2-7; the match to TRBD1 covers 8 bases. V was pared by 7 bases and J by 2 bases, with 8 bases of the junction left unmatched. The CDR3 is 14 residues long. Germline V CDR1 and CDR2: SGDLS, YYNGEE.

The genes are TRBV5-4 and TRBJ2-7, with 8 bases lining up with TRBD2. V shed 0 bases, J shed 7 bases, and the junction held 6 bases outside the gene matches. Germline V lookup: CDR1 SGHNT, CDR2 YYREEE (reference sequence). The CDR3 is 14 residues long. The DNA of the CDR3 is TGTGCCAGCAGCTTGGGGACTAGCCCCTTGGAGCAGTACTTC. Its translation: CASSLGTSPLEQYF.

The chain has TRBV27 and TRBJ2-2; 11 bases align to TRBD1. J gave up 7 bases and V 8 bases, and 9 bases lay outside the gene matches. This CDR3 contains 15 residues. In germline, CDR1 is MNHEY, CDR2 SMNVEV (reference sequence). CDR3 amino acids: CASPPGQGDGGELFF. The CDR3 DNA follows: TGTGCCAGCCCCCCGGGACAGGGGGACGGCGGGGAGCTGTTTTTT.

Notes on this clone: The germline gene is not matched at one end of the junction; a read error may be the cause. The V gene is TRBV7-7, the J gene TRBJ2-3; 8 bases are shared with TRBD1. The CDR3 totals 14 residues. CDR1 SSHAT and CDR2 FNYEAQ come from the germline V gene (reference sequence). The CDR3 reads CASSYPTGVDTQYF. The CDR3 DNA is TGTGCTAGCAGCTACCCGACAGGGGTAGATACGCAGTATTTT.

The J gene is TRBJ2-3, the V gene TRBV2; D may be TRBD2 (6 bases). CDR3 length: 15 residues. The ends were cut back, 8 bases at V and 4 bases at J, with 19 bases in the middle. Germline V gives CDR1 SNHLY, CDR2 FYNNEI. CDR3 in amino acids: CASGHWRDAADTQYF. The CDR3 bases are TGTGCCAGCGGACATTGGCGGGATGCCGCAGATACGCAGTATTTT.

This chain joins TRBV24-1 and TRBJ2-1; tentative D call: TRBD2 (5 bases). The germline V gene encodes CDR1 KGHDR and CDR2 SFDVKD. The CDR3 runs to 15 residues. The V and J ends lost 1 base and 3 bases respectively, with 9 bases between them. DNA of the CDR3: TGTGCCACCAGTGATTTACGAGGGAGCTACAATGAGCAGTTCTTC. Translation gives CATSDLRGSYNEQFF.

The chain combines TRBV5-8 with TRBJ1-2, with 10 bases matching TRBD1. CDR3 length equals 16 residues. The germline CDR1 and CDR2 sequences are SGHTS and YDEGEE. The junction had 10 bases not matched to a gene; V was cut back by 4 bases and J by 4 bases. CDR3 bases: TGTGCCAGCAGCCCGCGACAGGGGGCGGATGTCTATGGCTACACCTTC. It is translated as CASSPRQGADVYGYTF.

The J gene is TRBJ1-5, the V gene TRBV2; D unclear. V was pared by 2 bases and J by 2 bases, with 13 bases between. Germline CDR1 and CDR2: SNHLY and FYNNEI. CDR3 size: 16 residues. CDR3: CASSEYRGTGNQPQHF. The CDR3 region has the DNA TGTGCCAGCAGTGAATACCGGGGTACGGGCAATCAGCCCCAGCATTTT.

The rearrangement links TRBV20-1 to TRBJ1-1; D not certain. The CDR3 length is 13 residues. The V gene's germline CDR1 is DFQATT and CDR2 SNEGSKA (reference sequence). V was pared by 3 bases and J by 5 bases, with 13 bases between. The CDR3: CSASFGRSTEAFF. The CDR3 DNA reads as TGCAGTGCTAGTTTTGGGAGATCGACTGAAGCTTTCTTT.

The chain joins TRBV19 to TRBJ1-5; D unclear. CDR1 and CDR2 from the germline V gene are LNHDA and SQIVND (reference sequence). With 1 base removed from V and 5 bases from J, the gap between germline ends came to 12 bases. This CDR3 comprises 15 residues. CDR3 residues: CASSIGAGRHQPQHF. DNA of the CDR3: TGTGCCAGTAGTATAGGGGCAGGAAGGCATCAGCCCCAGCATTTT.

V usage is TRBV5-4 and J usage is TRBJ1-6; a possible D gene is TRBD1 (6 bases). Germline V gene data show CDR1 as SGHNT and CDR2 as YYREEE (reference sequence). The germline V and J ends were trimmed by 5 bases and 3 bases, with 18 bases remaining between them. This CDR3 has 17 amino acids. Here the CDR3 reads CASRFSIGTLYNSPLHF. In DNA, the CDR3 is TGTGCCAGCAGGTTCTCTATAGGGACACTCTATAATTCACCCCTCCACTTT.

V gene TRBV19 combines with J gene TRBJ1-5, with D perhaps TRBD1 (6 bases). Germline assignment: CDR1 LNHDA and CDR2 SQIVND (reference sequence). The V and J ends lost 3 bases and 4 bases respectively, with 13 bases between them. This CDR3 is built from 15 residues. CDR3 nucleotide sequence: TGTGCCAGTAGTATTTATACCAGGGGAAATCAGCCCCAGCATTTT. Protein product: CASSIYTRGNQPQHF.

This rearrangement joins TRBV2 to TRBJ1-1; no definite D call. CDR1 is SNHLY and CDR2 is FYNNEI in the germline V gene. There are 12 residues in the CDR3. Trimming left V 6 bases short and J 5 bases short, with 10 bases between. As DNA, the CDR3 is TGTGCCAGCAGGGACTCCAGAACTGAAGCTTTCTTT. Protein product: CASRDSRTEAFF.

The genes are TRBV5-5 and TRBJ2-7, with TRBD1 matching over 9 bases. This CDR3 region has 14 residues. Germline values: CDR1 SGHKS, CDR2 YYEKEE (reference sequence). Trimming cost V 4 bases and J 4 bases; bases outside gene matches: 6. The CDR3 loop is CASSLGDRVYEQYF. As DNA, the CDR3 is TGTGCCAGCAGCCTGGGGGACAGGGTATACGAGCAGTACTTC.

The chain employs TRBV30 and TRBJ2-5, with 7 positions matching TRBD2. Germline V gives CDR1 GTSNPN, CDR2 SVGIG (reference sequence). CDR3 size: 12 residues. V was pared by 8 bases and J by 7 bases, with 10 bases of the junction left unmatched. CDR3 loop: CARNSGEGTQYF. Written as DNA, the CDR3 is TGTGCCCGAAACAGCGGGGAGGGGACCCAGTACTTC.

V and J are TRBV5-1 and TRBJ1-1; 9 nucleotides line up with TRBD1. Looked up from germline, CDR1 is SGHRS and CDR2 is YFSETQ. This CDR3 is built from 16 residues. The V segment lost 0 bases and the J segment 10 bases; nucleotides outside the gene matches: 13. CDR3 DNA sequence: TGCGCCAGCAGCTTGGACAGGGGGCCACCCATTGAAGTAGCTTTCTTT. Translated, it gives CASSLDRGPPIEVAFF. The full variable domain, completed using reference TRBV5-1 and TRBJ1-1, is KAGVTQTPRYLIKTRGQQVTLSCSPISGHRSVSWYQQTPGQGLQFLFEYFSETQRNKGNFPGRFSGRQFSNSRSEMNVSTLELGDSALYLCASSLDRGPPIEVAFFGQGTRLTVV.